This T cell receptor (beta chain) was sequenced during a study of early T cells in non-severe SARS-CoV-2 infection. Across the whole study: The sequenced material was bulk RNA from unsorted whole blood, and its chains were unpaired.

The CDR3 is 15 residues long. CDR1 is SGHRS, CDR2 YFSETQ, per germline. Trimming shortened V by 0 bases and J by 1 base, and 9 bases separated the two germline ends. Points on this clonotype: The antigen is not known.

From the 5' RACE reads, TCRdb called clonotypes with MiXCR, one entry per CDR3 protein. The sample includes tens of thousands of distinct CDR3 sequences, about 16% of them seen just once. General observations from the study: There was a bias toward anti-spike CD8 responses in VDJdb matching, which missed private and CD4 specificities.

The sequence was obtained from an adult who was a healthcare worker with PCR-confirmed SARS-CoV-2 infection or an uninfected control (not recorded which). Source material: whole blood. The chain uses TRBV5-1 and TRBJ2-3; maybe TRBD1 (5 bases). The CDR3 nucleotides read TGCGCCAGCAGCTTGGCAGGGTGGGGCACAGATACGCAGTATTTT. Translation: CASSLAGWGTDTQYF.